This T cell receptor (beta chain) came from a study of CD8+CD57+ T cells in acquired aplastic anemia. Overall study: An average of roughly 3 ug of DNA was obtained from sorted CD4+ and CD8+ cells.

This clonotype was detected only once. One junction end disagrees with the germline gene, perhaps due to a read error. In patients chosen for sequencing, flow cytometry had shown CD8+CD57+ cell expansion. CDR1 is SEHNR, CDR2 FQNEAQ, per germline (reference sequence). CDR3 length: 12 residues. It was genomic DNA that served as the template for profiling TCR beta VDJ and CDR3. TCRdb re-called the reads through MiXCR, storing one row per CDR3 protein. The sample has about 180,000 distinct CDR3 sequences; 55% to 65% are singletons. Sample: sorted CD4+, CD8+, or CD8+CD57+ T cells (not recorded which) from PBMCs. This clonotype was obtained from a human donor with aplastic anemia. The V and J genes are TRBV7-9 and TRBJ2-1; 7 bases map to TRBD2. The CDR3 DNA reads as TGTGCCAGCACCGAAAGGGCGGGAGAGCAGTTATTC. This translates into CASTERAGEQLF.